This T cell receptor (beta chain) came from a study of T cells in Graves' hyperthyroidism and ophthalmopathy. Amplification of TCR beta CDR3 regions was performed using RNA transcripts as template. First-round RT-PCR with HTBI primers amplified the TCR CDR3 region. TCRdb called the multiplex PCR reads again in MiXCR, with one record for every CDR3 protein. This table has fewer than 800,000 distinct CDR3 sequences, 16% appearing once. This clonotype was found a few times. Its antigen is undetermined. PBMCs were sourced from approximately 10 ml fresh peripheral blood. Unmatched junction bases numbered 10, after V lost 5 bases and J lost 9 bases. The CDR3 extends over 16 amino acids. The germline gives CDR1 LNHDA, CDR2 SQIVND (reference sequence). Notes on the study in general: Most expanded thyroid clonotypes above 0.001 also appeared in blood.

The sample consisted of blood. The gene calls are TRBV19 and TRBJ2-1, with 13 bases matching TRBD2. This clonotype was obtained from a man aged 18 to 30 with Graves' hyperthyroidism. CDR3 residues: CASSPRLAGGGSEQFF. The CDR3 nucleotides are TGTGCCAGTAGTCCCCGACTAGCGGGAGGAGGAAGTGAGCAGTTCTTC.